This T cell receptor (beta chain) was documented in a study of blood T cells in healthy people across ages. Primers used in a second PCR of about 6 to 12 cycles were a sample-barcoded 5' primer and a J-beta primer mix. From the 5' RACE reads, TCRdb called clonotypes with MiXCR, one entry per CDR3 protein. The table shows 600,000 to 900,000 distinct CDR3 sequences, with around 24% occurring only once. Trimming pared 5 bases from V and 5 bases from J, leaving 6 bases between. This CDR3 spans 12 amino acids. The germline CDR1 and CDR2 sequences are ENHRY and SYGVKD. This sample also appeared in a second study, on T cells of mothers and their children. From that paper: Amplification in the second PCR used the M1S primer, which added sample barcodes and 2-4 random nucleotides.

This receptor was taken from a boy younger than 18 in good health. The V call is TRBV10-3, the J call TRBJ2-2; no firm D call. Sequenced: blood. The CDR3 DNA sequence: TGTGCCATCAGTTTGCGAACCGGGGAGCTGTTTTTT. It encodes CAISLRTGELFF.